The next 7 T cell receptor beta chains were all read from a single sample in a study of T-cell reconstitution after alpha-beta-depleted transplantation in children. Construction of the TCRbeta library involved unique molecular identifiers. Via MiXCR, TCRdb re-called the PCR reads, giving one row per CDR3 protein. The top ten hold 1.1% of the sample, which has about 640,000 distinct CDR3 sequences, roughly 15% seen once. The sample in question was PBMCs from the stem cell graft donor, obtained from the stem cell graft. The receptor set was obtained from a human donor who donated a stem cell graft to a child with acute myeloid leukemia.

This clonotype was recorded many times. This chain uses TRBV20-1 with TRBJ2-7; TRBD1 matches at 7 bases. Germline V CDR1 and CDR2: DFQATT, SNEGSKA (reference sequence). There are 12 residues in the CDR3. Trimming cost V 3 bases and J 5 bases; bases outside gene matches: 4. CDR3 amino acids: CSARYRGHEQYV. The CDR3 nucleotides are TGCAGTGCTAGGTACAGGGGCCACGAGCAGTACGTC.

This clonotype occurred many times. The CDR3 reads CASSPPRSGANEQFF. The CDR3 region has the DNA TGCGCCAGCAGCCCGCCTAGGAGTGGCGCGAATGAGCAGTTCTTC. V is TRBV5-1 and J is TRBJ2-1; D is unresolved. Germline V gives CDR1 SGHRS, CDR2 YFSETQ. This CDR3 region has 15 residues. The V and J ends lost 4 bases and 7 bases respectively, with 18 bases between them.

The chain joins TRBV7-6 to TRBJ2-3; 10 bases match TRBD2. After removal of 5 bases from V and 2 bases from J, the junction contained 7 bases not matched to a gene. CDR3 length: 16 amino acids. The germline CDR1 and CDR2 sequences are SGHVS and FNYEAQ. CDR3 sequence: CASSLIAGGFTDTQYF. The DNA for the CDR3 is TGTGCCAGCAGCCTGATAGCGGGGGGTTTCACAGATACGCAGTATTTT.

This clonotype was counted once. This rearrangement joins TRBV3-1 to TRBJ2-7, with 9 positions matching TRBD2. The CDR3 extends over 14 amino acids. The germline V gene encodes CDR1 LGHDT and CDR2 YNNKEL (reference sequence). V shed 4 bases, J shed 5 bases, and the junction held 6 bases outside the gene matches. In nucleotides, the CDR3 is TGTGCCAGCAGCCTGAGGACTAGCGTCCACGAGCAGTACTTC. It yields the protein CASSLRTSVHEQYF.

This sequence joins TRBV7-9 and TRBJ2-1; perhaps TRBD2 as D (7 bases). The V gene's germline CDR1 is SEHNR and CDR2 FQNEAQ (reference sequence). The CDR3 consists of 15 residues. Trimming cost V 7 bases and J 0 bases, with 13 bases left between them. The CDR3 protein is CASIGGGSSYNEQFF. Written as DNA, the CDR3 is TGTGCCAGCATTGGGGGGGGCAGCTCCTACAATGAGCAGTTCTTC.

This clonotype was observed a handful of times. This chain connects TRBV7-2 to TRBJ1-1; D is perhaps TRBD1 (5 bases). V lost 8 bases, J lost 10 bases, and 17 bases lay in between. The germline gives CDR1 SGHTA, CDR2 FQGNSA. The CDR3 spans 12 residues. CDR3 in amino acids: CASGGLAVGAFF. CDR3 nucleotide sequence: TGTGCCAGCGGGGGTCTAGCGGTGGGAGCTTTCTTT. The full variable domain, in which reference TRBV7-2 and TRBJ1-1 provide the parts outside the CDR3, is GAGVSQSPSNKVTEKGKDVELRCDPISGHTALYWYRQSLGQGLEFLIYFQGNSAPDKSGLPSDRFSAERTGGSVSTLTIQRTQQEDSAVYLCASGGLAVGAFFGQGTRLTVV.

This clonotype has at least ten counts. The chain joins TRBV20-1 to TRBJ1-4; possibly TRBD1 for D (5 bases). CDR1 and CDR2 from the germline V gene are DFQATT and SNEGSKA (reference sequence). The V end lost 6 bases, the J end lost 6 bases, and 17 bases lay between the germline ends. This CDR3 is 14 amino acids long. The CDR3 spells CSALMGVGDEKLFF. In DNA form, the CDR3 reads TGCAGTGCGCTTATGGGGGTGGGAGATGAAAAACTGTTTTTT.